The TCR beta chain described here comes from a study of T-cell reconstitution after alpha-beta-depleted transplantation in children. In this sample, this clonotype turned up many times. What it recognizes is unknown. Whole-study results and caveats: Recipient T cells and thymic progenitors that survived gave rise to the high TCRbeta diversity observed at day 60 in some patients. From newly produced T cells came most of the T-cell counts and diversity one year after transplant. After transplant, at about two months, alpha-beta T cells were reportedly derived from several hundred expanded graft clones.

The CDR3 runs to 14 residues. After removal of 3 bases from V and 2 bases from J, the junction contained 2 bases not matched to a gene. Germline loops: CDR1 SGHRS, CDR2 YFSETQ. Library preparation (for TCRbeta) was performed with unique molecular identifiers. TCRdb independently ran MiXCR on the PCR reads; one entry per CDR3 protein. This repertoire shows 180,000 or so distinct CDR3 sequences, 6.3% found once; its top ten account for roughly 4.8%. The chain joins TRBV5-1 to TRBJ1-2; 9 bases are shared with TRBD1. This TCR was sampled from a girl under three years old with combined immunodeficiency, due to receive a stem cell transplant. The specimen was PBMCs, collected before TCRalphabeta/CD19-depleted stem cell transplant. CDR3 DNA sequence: TGCGCCAGCAGCTCACAGGGGGCAAACTATGGCTACACCTTC. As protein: CASSSQGANYGYTF.